The T cell receptor (beta chain) described here comes from a study of cytomegalovirus exposure and HLA in healthy donors. Study in general: HLA-typed donors were the source of tens of millions of unique TCRs, which an early data release held. Points from the study as a whole: Later work associated roughly 15,000 TCR beta sequences with HLA alleles at 0.05 false discovery rate. In a later analysis, HLA-associated beta chains showed higher expansion and lower generation probabilities than comparable chains.

The CDR3 length is 15 residues. The ends lost 5 bases at V and 8 bases at J; junction bases unmatched: 7. CDR1 is LNHDA and CDR2 is SQIVND in the germline V gene (reference sequence). Concerning this clone itself: Its target is not known.

A multiplex PCR was run with 60 Vbeta primers and 13 Jbeta primers. Repertoires were generated with immunoSEQ multiplex PCR, while TCRdb's copy carries only in-frame clones and drops some. This table has 200,000 to 250,000 clones, 70% to 80% appearing once. Sample: PBMCs. This clonotype was sampled from a male donor in good health and CMV-seronegative. V is TRBV19 and J is TRBJ2-2; 11 bases are a match to TRBD2. CDR3 DNA sequence: TGTGCCAGTAGTGCCCCGGGACTAGCGGTGGGGGAGCTGTTTTTT. As protein: CASSAPGLAVGELFF.